The clone carrying this T cell receptor beta chain was observed a single time. Original methodology: Estimated nucleated cell counts came from reference gene primer amplification. Clones were sequenced by immunoSEQ multiplex PCR, and TCRdb holds only the in-frame ones, with some missing. The DNA was the basis for D and trimming; V, J and clone size are from that table. Among more than 100,000 clones listed, around 81% were seen once. This sample was taken from a study of blood T cell repertoires in COVID-19. Study overall: The United States, Italy and Spain were the sources of the acute and convalescent COVID-19 samples. From T cells, B-cell-depleted T cells, or PBMCs came the material, which was cDNA or gDNA.

Germline CDR1 SNHLY, CDR2 FYNNEI. The CDR3 length is 13 residues. The V gene lost 6 bases and the J gene lost 6 bases, with 12 bases spanning the gap. The chain is built from TRBV2 and TRBJ1-5; D is possibly TRBD1 (6 bases). Sample: peripheral blood. This receptor was obtained from a woman aged 55-69 years with active or convalescent COVID-19. CDR3 residues: CASSIGQLQPQHF. In nucleotides, the CDR3 is TGTGCCAGCAGCATAGGACAGCTTCAGCCCCAGCATTTT. Combining the CDR3 with reference TRBV2 and TRBJ1-5 gives the whole variable domain EPEVTQTPSHQVTQMGQEVILRCVPISNHLYFYWYRQILGQKVEFLVSFYNNEISEKSEIFDDQFSVERPDGSNFTLKIRSTKLEDSAMYFCASSIGQLQPQHFGDGTRLSIL.